This T cell receptor (beta chain) stems from a study of blood T cell repertoires in COVID-19. Study at large: Collection of acute and convalescent COVID-19 samples took place in the United States, Italy and Spain. PBMCs, B-cell-depleted T cells, or T cells were the source of the cDNA or gDNA that made up the material.

CDR3 length equals 15 residues. V trimming: 7 bases; J trimming: 2 bases; junction bases outside the gene matches: 4. The V gene's germline CDR1 is KGHDR and CDR2 SFDVKD. Residents of 24 US areas, aged about 18 to 95 years, made up the participants. Source study methods: Scientists estimated how many nucleated cells there were by amplifying reference gene primers. TCRdb's table, derived via immunoSEQ multiplex PCR, lists solely in-frame clones and lacks some. D and trimming come from the DNA, and the V and J calls and clone size come from that table. The sample gives some 250,000 clones, under 90% of which show up once; about 16% is in the top ten.

The chain combines TRBV24-1 with TRBJ1-5; TRBD1 matches 10 bases. This clonotype was sampled from a man between 18 and 29 years old who had recovered from COVID-19. The specimen sequenced was PBMCs or T cells enriched from blood (not recorded which). The CDR3 loop reads CATSLGTGGNQPQHF. In nucleotides, the CDR3 is TGTGCCACCAGCCTCGGGACAGGGGGCAATCAGCCCCAGCATTTT.